This TCR beta chain was identified during a study of a mutant IDH1 vaccine in newly diagnosed glioma. Study overall: Standard pretreatment was either radiotherapy, temozolomide, or, for most, radiochemotherapy with temozolomide.

Notes on the study in general: Changes to the top peripheral T cell clonotypes appeared unrelated to pseudoprogression.

The ends lost 6 bases at V and 6 bases at J; junction bases unmatched: 11. Germline V CDR1 and CDR2: MDHEN, SYDVKM. This CDR3 has 16 residues. Data came from immunoSEQ multiplex PCR; TCRdb stores just in-frame clones and leaves some out. The table includes just under 95,000 clones, approximately 83% detected once. Time point meaning: baseline, week 1 (first vaccination visit). The treatment was: pre-vaccination baseline after standard-of-care therapy. Tumors from donors were new WHO grade 3 or 4 IDH1-mutant astrocytomas with ATRX loss. Details on this clone: Its antigen is undetermined.

This clonotype was sampled from a woman in her 50s with glioma. The input for sequencing was PBMCs, taken from a glioma patient treated with radiotherapy, temozolomide or both. V usage is TRBV28 and J usage is TRBJ1-5; 10 bases are shared with TRBD1. CDR3 sequence reads: CASSVLPDRGGQPQHF. Here the CDR3 DNA reads TGTGCCAGCAGCGTTCTCCCGGACAGGGGGGGTCAGCCCCAGCATTTT.